What follows describes a single T cell receptor (beta chain). The CDR3 is 12 residues long. Germline V CDR1 and CDR2: SGHKS, YYEKEE (reference sequence). Trimming removed 3 bases from V and 6 bases from J, with 8 bases in between. These data come from a study of type 1 regulatory T cells. The overall study: An in vitro protocol generated T-allo10, a Tr1-enriched, alloantigen-specific CD4 T cell product.

TCRdb re-derived calls from the reads in MiXCR, one entry per CDR3 protein. Of approximately 90,000 distinct CDR3 sequences listed, roughly a third are singletons. The rearrangement uses TRBV5-5 and TRBJ2-3, with no clear D. Sample: CD4+ T cells, either the whole sample or a sorted fraction (not recorded which). The receptor's source is a human donor in good health. The CDR3, as DNA: TGTGCCAGCAGCTCCCTGTTGGATACGCAGTATTTT. This translates into CASSSLLDTQYF.